This T cell receptor (beta chain) came from a study of blood T cell repertoires in COVID-19. Study summary: Acute and convalescent COVID-19 specimens originated in the United States, Italy and Spain. PBMCs, B-cell-depleted T cells, or T cells were the source of the cDNA or gDNA that made up the material.

The CDR3 spans 14 residues. Trimming cost V 4 bases and J 6 bases, with 14 bases left between them. Germline CDR1 reads SGHAT; CDR2 reads FQNNGV. Authors' processing steps: Scientists estimated how many nucleated cells there were by amplifying reference gene primers. Sequencing used immunoSEQ multiplex PCR; TCRdb keeps in-frame clones, though not all of them. The V and J calls and clone size are taken from that table; D and trimming were inferred from the DNA. The sample lists approximately 210,000 clones, around 80% occurring once. This rearrangement joins TRBV11-2 to TRBJ2-3; D is perhaps TRBD2 (5 bases). The specimen was PBMCs or T cells enriched from blood (not recorded which). The TCR originated in a woman aged 45-59 years with acute COVID-19. The chain's CDR3 is CASSSAPSLDTQYF. In DNA, the CDR3 is TGTGCCAGCAGCTCCGCTCCTAGCCTGGATACGCAGTATTTT.